This T cell receptor beta chain was sequenced for a study of T cell responses to AZD1222 COVID-19 vaccine. Germline values: CDR1 KGHSH, CDR2 LQKENI. CDR3 length: 12 residues. V was trimmed by 2 bases and J by 5 bases, leaving 6 bases between them. Sequencing was performed with immunoSEQ multiplex PCR; in TCRdb, only in-frame clones are kept and a portion is missing. The sample lists over 150,000 clones; around nine tenths were seen once. The TCR sequence derives from an adult in good health. This chain links TRBV18 with TRBJ2-5; no definite D call. This sample comprised peripheral blood, obtained on day 0 of AZD1222 vaccination. CDR3 DNA: TGTGCCAGCTCACCAGAGAGGGAGACCCAGTACTTC. Translated, it gives CASSPERETQYF.